This TCR beta chain was recovered during a study of cytomegalovirus exposure and HLA in healthy donors (TCRdb year 2017). For the wider study: According to an earlier analysis of around 600 of the donors, 150 million to 200 million T cells yielded 117 million unique TCR beta sequences and 250 to 350 Gb of sequence data. Roughly 300 gigabases of sequencing data and 91 million or so unique TCR sequences made up an early release that covered nearly 650 HLA-typed donors. The genetic ancestry cluster associated with self-reported Caucasian donors included around 76% of the approximately 400 genotyped donors. The study aimed to test whether signatures of past pathogen exposure could be identified by cataloging public T cell receptors. Using immunosequencing, the study profiled T cell repertoires from some 670 subjects and related those repertoires to cytomegalovirus serostatus. Besides the first cohort of around 670 subjects, a separate validation cohort made up of 120 different subjects was used. The study combined high-throughput TCR immunosequencing, statistical association of individual TCRs with disease status, and machine learning to predict cytomegalovirus infection status. In a later analysis, previously published TCR beta repertoires from 666 donors were re-analyzed and high-resolution HLA genotyping was added so that TCR occurrence patterns could be studied. In the later analysis, no new phenotypic data were used to find candidate immune exposures; instead, reliance was placed on TCR beta sequences and their occurrence across donors. An earlier analysis of a few hundred of the donors applied high-throughput TCR beta sequencing to assess whether each TCR beta V gene segment acted as functional or pseudogenic. Donor age, sex, ethnicity and CMV serostatus were compiled together with the repertoire data. A later genetic analysis took genome-wide SNP genotypes for about three fifths of the roughly 670 donors and used that subset as a discovery cohort. All discovery cohort repertoires had been generated on a single sequencing platform. HLA typing included class I and class II loci at four-digit resolution. Typing coverage varied by locus: about 629-630 donors for A, B, C, DRB1 and DQB1; 522 for DQA1; more than 600 for DPA1; approximately 450 for DPB1. Four to six DR-DQ haplotypes were handled as single units for association and clustering, since linkage in the cohort was strong. Among 350 to 400 genotyped donors of the cohort, an average of around 240,000 unique TCR beta nucleotide sequences were sequenced per donor, 15% to 20% of them non-productive. What the authors observed across the whole study: A later genetic analysis associated a missense DCLRE1C variant with V-gene and J-gene trimming of TCR beta chains, and an independent cohort replicated the association. Because HLA typing was missing for some donors at each locus, association tests included only the typed subset. Some IMGT-functional V segments, including TRBV6-2 and TRBV6-3, could not be distinguished by the 87-base-pair reads and were therefore excluded. A further reported finding was that TCR beta sequences accurately predicted the HLA-A and HLA-B alleles for most subjects in the first cohort. For the cohort, immune exposure information was limited to CMV serostatus. Sequencing depth was assumed to be roughly uniform across donors in the presence/absence analyses, though that assumption may not hold. In vitro tests confirmed that a few of the cytomegalovirus-associated TCR beta chains recognize cytomegalovirus antigens. In the study, some 160 TCR beta chains were listed as associated with cytomegalovirus. In a later analysis, most CMV-associated TCR beta chains were found to appear HLA-restricted, with HLA associations seemingly driven largely by CMV exposure. While some public TCRs were present in many individuals, most TCR sequences turned up only very rarely across donors. In a later analysis, TCR association rates were found to vary across HLA loci, with the most associated TCRs seen for DRB1 alleles and the fewest for HLA-C alleles. Strong co-occurrence of HLA alleles, especially DR and DQ, made assigning TCR associations to individual alleles difficult. The classifier was reported to diagnose cytomegalovirus status with high specificity and sensitivity in both the original and validation cohorts. In a later analysis, several top co-occurrence clusters were reported to appear linked to parvovirus B19, influenza, CMV and Epstein-Barr virus. In a later analysis, HLA-associated TCR beta chains were found to be more clonally expanded and to have lower generation probabilities than equally common non-associated chains. Correlated functional status among segregating V segments might reflect linkage disequilibrium, but an unknown experimental factor could not be ruled out. Only TCR beta chains were sequenced in this cohort, and the absence of alpha or paired-chain data limited detectable features. In a later analysis, some 17,000 TCR beta sequences were associated with specific HLA alleles at a false discovery rate of 0.05. Compared with the roughly 700-donor mean, donors in an Asian-associated ancestry cluster had fewer N-insertions in productive TCRs, according to a later genetic analysis. A cluster of highly shared sequence variants was judged likely to be a technical artifact of the sequencing pipeline. Broadly in line with IMGT annotations, most TCR beta V segments showed up in productive rearrangements about 90% or about 30% of the time in an earlier analysis of 587 of the donors. Because counts were too low, approximately 15 rarely observed V segments, including chromosome 9 orphons, were excluded from the earlier analysis of several hundred of the donors. The authors suggested that the approach could potentially be generalized to other disease states and immunological phenotypes.

The method behind the library was the immunoSEQ multiplex PCR assay. For the multiplex PCR, a mixture combining 60 forward primers for TCR Vbeta segments and 13 reverse primers for TCR Jbeta segments was used. The CDR3 region of rearranged TCR beta genes was amplified from genomic DNA with a multiplex PCR assay. Amplified TCR beta libraries were sequenced as 87-base-pair reads on the Illumina HiSeq System. As for the original processing: Across the 640 or so repertoires, a later analysis counted 78 million or so unique TCR beta chains, roughly 11 million of which were shared by at least two donors. Raw reads were error-corrected and collapsed into unique sequences with a nearest-neighbor algorithm that merged closely related sequences to remove PCR and sequencing errors. Alignment of CDR3 sequences to IMGT reference sequences was used to assign V, D and J gene segments. For a sequence to be retained, a match of at least six nucleotides to both a V gene segment and a J gene segment was required. Rearrangements were classified as productive when the CDR3 lacked stop codons and remained in frame with V and J, and all other rearrangements were classified as non-productive. Following IMGT convention, CDR3 was defined as the stretch from the second conserved V-encoded cysteine up to the conserved J-encoded phenylalanine. The earlier analysis of a few hundred of the donors excluded sequences that lacked an unambiguous match to a single V gene segment. In an earlier analysis of 587 of the donors, a V segment was called functional when productive rearrangements were above 56.7%, and segregating when the standard deviation between donors exceeded 5%. To diagnose cytomegalovirus status from the catalog of TCR beta chain sequences, a statistical classification framework was built. In a later analysis, TCR nucleotide sequences were compared against IMGT/GENE-DB human TR gene sequences so that V and J genes could be assigned. The TCRdist pipeline was used in a later analysis to assign CDR3 sequences and most-parsimonious VDJ recombination scenarios. In a later analysis, each TCR beta chain was defined by its CDR3 amino acid sequence together with its V-gene family, and reads without a unique V-gene family were excluded. As a way to deal with suspected cross-contamination and a sequencing artifact, a later analysis dropped under 600 nucleotide sequences that were highly shared and had low generation probability. For each public chain, a later analysis derived a clonal expansion index from normalized ranks of inferred template counts within each repertoire. In a later analysis, generation probabilities were computed with a VDJ recombination model fitted to out-of-frame rearrangements, and the resulting probabilities were checked against IGoR. A later analysis scored TCR-TCR, TCR-HLA and TCR-CMV co-occurrence with hypergeometric tests, applying a repertoire-size bias correction to TCR pairs. False discovery rates were estimated in a later analysis by permuting HLA or CMV assignments 20 times. In a later analysis, co-occurring TCRs were grouped using DBSCAN, and TCRdist sequence similarity was added for clustering within HLA-allele-positive subsets. For co-occurrence clustering, repertoires with fewer than 30,000 or more than 120,000 public chains were excluded, along with roughly 5 repertoires with anomalous nucleotide sharing. TCRdb obtained this table from immuneACCESS and retained in-frame rearrangements with V and J assigned. These tables miss some clones; where compared with another copy, unresolved V genes account for less than half of the shortfall, and the remainder is unexplained. V and J calls and clone size are those listed in that table; D and trimming were worked out from the DNA. The sample contains some 120,000 clones, 81% of them found a single time. Together, the top ten hold about 3.9% of the sample.

In total, over 600 healthy bone marrow donors made up the cohort. At the time of sampling, every cohort member was nominally healthy, though immune exposures that went unrecorded were likely present. The donor was CMV seropositive and belonged to the group of more than 250 seropositive cohort members. Each donor provided a peripheral blood sample, and peripheral blood mononuclear cells were used for TCR beta sequencing. Genomic DNA was extracted from the blood cell samples with the Qiagen DNeasy Blood Extraction Kit. The CDR3 starts with the cysteine, ends with the phenylalanine, and has 14 residues. Only the CDR3 part of the read is kept: 42 bases, read in frame from the first base. V loses 5 bases, J loses 10 bases, and the germline ends lie 17 bases apart. Via the germline V gene, CDR1 is LGHNA and CDR2 YSLEER. There are a few counts of this clone. What antigen it recognizes has not been identified. Qualities for individual bases were not recorded, and no much larger clone is one base off.

The TCR originated in a man between 18 and 29 years old in good health and CMV-seropositive. The chain was built from TRBV4-3 and TRBJ1-4; TRBD1 might be the D gene, on 6 matching bases. Sequencing was done on a sample of PBMCs. DNA sequence: TGCGCCAGCAGCGACACAAATGACAGGAGAAAACTGTTTTTT. Translated, it reads CASSDTNDRRKLFF.